These 28 T cell receptor beta chains originate from one sample sequenced in a study of beta chain features in type 1 diabetes. Study-level points and caveats: TCRB CDR3 length was moderately but significantly reduced in all four CD4+ subsets of Type 1 diabetes patients.

Their cognate antigens are unknown. Reverse transcription of all isolated RNA meant that expressed TCRB transcripts were sequenced. TCRdb's copy holds only in-frame clones and misses some; the assay was immunoSEQ multiplex PCR. This table holds 600,000 to 700,000 clones, about an eighth found once. Sequences were obtained from naive CD4+ T cells from blood. These receptors all stem from a man aged 25 to 40 with type 1 diabetes.

The chain is built from TRBV18 and TRBJ2-7; 10 bases fit TRBD2. J lost 3 bases, V lost 3 bases, and 5 bases had no gene match. The germline V gene encodes CDR1 KGHSH and CDR2 LQKENI. This CDR3 comprises 15 residues. The CDR3 region is CASSPTSGVNYEQYF. The CDR3 nucleotides are TGTGCCAGCTCACCCACTAGCGGGGTTAACTACGAGCAGTACTTC.

A few counts support this clone. The chain has TRBV6-6 and TRBJ1-5; 9 bases agree with TRBD1. The CDR3 contains 16 residues. J lost 7 bases, V lost 2 bases, and 9 bases had no gene match. The V gene's germline CDR1 is MNHNY and CDR2 SVGAGI (reference sequence). CDR3 sequence reads: CASSYGTGRGDQPQHF. Here the CDR3 DNA reads TGTGCCAGCAGTTACGGGACAGGGAGAGGAGACCAGCCCCAGCATTTT.

The chain couples TRBV6-6 to TRBJ1-5, with a weak D call TRBD1 (6 bases). Trimming removed 4 bases from V and 7 bases from J, with 20 bases in between. The CDR3 contains 16 residues. Looked up from germline, CDR1 is MNHNY and CDR2 is SVGAGI (reference sequence). CDR3 coding DNA: TGTGCCAGCAGTTTTGGTCTACAGGGAGGGTTCCAGCCCCAGCATTTT. This gives the protein CASSFGLQGGFQPQHF.

The rearrangement joins TRBV4-2 to TRBJ2-5, with TRBD1 matching over 9 bases. CDR1 is LGHNA, CDR2 YNFKEQ, per germline. This CDR3 region has 14 residues. Germline trimming cut 4 bases from V and 4 bases from J; bases unmatched to any gene: 4. CDR3 in amino acids: CASSPGTGRETQYF. The CDR3 nucleotides are TGTGCCAGCAGCCCCGGGACAGGGCGAGAGACCCAGTACTTC.

The chain employs TRBV28 and TRBJ2-3; D uncertain. The germline V gene encodes CDR1 MDHEN and CDR2 SYDVKM. The CDR3 extends over 14 amino acids. V was trimmed by 4 bases and J by 0 bases, leaving 8 bases between them. The CDR3 DNA is TGTGCCAGCAGTTCTCGGATCAGCACAGATACGCAGTATTTT. It encodes CASSSRISTDTQYF.

This clone has only a few counts. The chain is built from TRBV7-2 and TRBJ1-1, with a weak D call TRBD1 (6 bases). The CDR3 covers 12 residues. The V and J ends lost 3 bases and 8 bases respectively, with 10 bases between them. Germline V gene sequence: CDR1 SGHTA, CDR2 FQGNSA. As DNA, the CDR3 is TGTGCCAGCAGCTTTCAGGGGAAAGAAGCTTTCTTT. This encodes CASSFQGKEAFF.

This chain joins TRBV7-9 and TRBJ2-3, with 12 positions matching TRBD2. The V and J ends lost 6 bases and 3 bases, in that order; junction bases with no gene match: 7. The CDR3 is made up of 16 amino acids. Germline V lookup: CDR1 SEHNR, CDR2 FQNEAQ (reference sequence). CDR3: CASSSRTSGKTDTQYF. In DNA, the CDR3 is TGTGCCAGCAGTTCTCGGACTAGCGGGAAGACAGATACGCAGTATTTT.

V is TRBV9 and J is TRBJ2-6; D gene unclear. The CDR3 consists of 14 residues. Germline CDR1 and CDR2: SGDLS and YYNGEE. Deletions cut 10 bases from V and 4 bases from J, with 15 bases between. CDR3 residues: CALRLGPGANVLTF. DNA for the CDR3: TGTGCCCTCCGTCTGGGTCCCGGGGCCAACGTCCTGACTTTC.

The chain uses TRBV27 and TRBJ1-2; 8 nucleotides line up with TRBD1. Trimming took 3 bases from V and 8 from J; bases not matched to a gene: 2. Germline V gives CDR1 MNHEY, CDR2 SMNVEV (reference sequence). The CDR3 is 12 residues long. CDR3 in DNA: TGTGCCAGCAGTTTCAGGGGGCACGGCTACACCTTC. Translated: CASSFRGHGYTF.

V and J are TRBV7-8 and TRBJ2-3; D remains ambiguous. Germline V lookup: CDR1 SGHVS, CDR2 FQNEAQ. The CDR3 runs 15 residues. Trimming pared 1 base from V and 1 base from J, leaving 9 bases between. CDR3 loop: CASSLEQFRTDTQYF. The CDR3 DNA reads as TGTGCCAGCAGCTTAGAACAGTTTCGCACAGATACGCAGTATTTT.

This clone was counted only a few times. The chain uses TRBV11-2 and TRBJ2-7; 11 bases line up with TRBD2. Per germline, CDR1 SGHAT and CDR2 FQNNGV. CDR3 length: 16 residues. V trimming: 2 bases; J trimming: 4 bases; junction bases outside the gene matches: 7. DNA for the CDR3: TGTGCCAGCAGCTTAAATTTAGCGGGGGGGCTGTACGAGCAGTACTTC. Protein: CASSLNLAGGLYEQYF.

The chain carries TRBV19 and TRBJ2-1; TRBD2 matches 8 bases. The CDR3 consists of 15 residues. Trimming took 6 bases from V and 4 from J; bases not matched to a gene: 8. Germline CDR1 and CDR2: LNHDA and SQIVND (reference sequence). As DNA, the CDR3 is TGTGCCAGTAGAACAACTAGCGGAGTGTACAATGAGCAGTTCTTC. It codes for CASRTTSGVYNEQFF.

V gene TRBV7-9 combines with J gene TRBJ1-6; D possibly corresponds to TRBD1 (5 bases). The CDR3 consists of 18 residues. V was clipped by 5 bases and J by 7 bases, with 24 bases between them. Germline CDR1 reads SEHNR; CDR2 reads FQNEAQ (reference sequence). The CDR3 protein is CASSISYPGPTVNSPLHF. In nucleotides, the CDR3 is TGTGCCAGCAGCATATCTTATCCGGGACCGACTGTGAATTCACCCCTCCACTTT.

The gene calls are TRBV5-6 and TRBJ1-2; D gene uncertain. The germline V gene encodes CDR1 SGHDT and CDR2 YYEEEE. V lost 4 bases and J 4 bases, leaving 17 bases between the germline ends. This CDR3 is 15 amino acids long. CDR3 in DNA: TGTGCCAGCAGCCCGACCACTTCGGGATCCTATGGCTACACCTTC. Its translation: CASSPTTSGSYGYTF. Together with reference TRBV5-6 and TRBJ1-2, the CDR3 gives the full variable domain: DAGVTQSPTHLIKTRGQQVTLRCSPKSGHDTVSWYQQALGQGPQFIFQYYEEEERQRGNFPDRFSGHQFPNYSSELNVNALLLGDSALYLCASSPTTSGSYGYTFGSGTRLTVV.

A few counts support this clone. The V call is TRBV5-4, the J call TRBJ1-2; 11 positions agree with TRBD1. The CDR3 sequence is 15 residues long. The junction had 10 bases not matched to a gene; V was cut back by 4 bases and J by 8 bases. Germline CDR1 is SGHNT and CDR2 is YYREEE (reference sequence). The DNA for the CDR3 is TGTGCCAGCAGCGCCCGGGACAGGGGGATGGGAGGCTACACCTTC. It is translated as CASSARDRGMGGYTF.

DNA for the CDR3: TGTGCCAGCAGCCCTCCGGGACTAGTATTCCACGAGCAGTACTTC. It codes for CASSPPGLVFHEQYF. The chain joins TRBV11-2 to TRBJ2-7; 8 positions match TRBD2. The CDR3 spans 15 residues. The germline V gene has CDR1 SGHAT and CDR2 FQNNGV. Trimming removed 5 bases from V and 5 bases from J; junction bases left unmatched: 11.

There are a few counts of this clone. The chain couples TRBV6-5 to TRBJ1-2; unclear D gene. Trimming pared 4 bases from V and 6 bases from J, leaving 12 bases between. The CDR3 runs to 13 residues. Germline loops: CDR1 MNHEY, CDR2 SVGAGI. The CDR3, as DNA: TGTGCCAGCAGTTCCTACCTTCGGCATGGCTACACCTTC. Amino acid sequence: CASSSYLRHGYTF.

The V call is TRBV18, the J call TRBJ2-5; D remains unclear. The V gene lost 6 bases and the J gene lost 1 base, with 3 bases spanning the gap. The CDR3 spans 11 residues. CDR1 and CDR2 from the germline V gene are KGHSH and LQKENI. In DNA form, the CDR3 reads TGTGCCAGCTCCATCCAAGAGACCCAGTACTTC. Translation gives CASSIQETQYF.

The chain is built from TRBV19 and TRBJ1-5, with 8 nucleotides matching TRBD1. Germline V lookup: CDR1 LNHDA, CDR2 SQIVND (reference sequence). The CDR3 extends over 15 amino acids. The ends lost 11 bases at V and 0 bases at J; junction bases unmatched: 9. CDR3 DNA sequence: TGTGCCTGCAAGGACAGGGAGTATAGCAATCAGCCCCAGCATTTT. Translated: CACKDREYSNQPQHF.

In this sample, this clone turned up a few times. The chain uses TRBV18 and TRBJ2-5; D is possibly TRBD2 (5 bases). The CDR3 sequence is 14 residues long. Looked up from germline, CDR1 is KGHSH and CDR2 is LQKENI. V was clipped by 3 bases and J by 1 base, with 9 bases between them. The chain's CDR3 is CASSPAGIQETQYF. The CDR3 coding sequence is TGTGCCAGCTCACCCGCCGGGATCCAAGAGACCCAGTACTTC.

This clone was recorded a few times. The chain is built from TRBV6-5 and TRBJ1-1; possibly TRBD1 for D (6 bases). This CDR3 has 15 amino acids. Germline CDR1 and CDR2: MNHEY and SVGAGI. Trimming took off 4 bases at V and 4 bases at J, with 16 bases between the two ends. The CDR3 DNA reads as TGTGCCAGCAGTTTCTCCCCGGGACAACTCACTGAAGCTTTCTTT. This codes for CASSFSPGQLTEAFF.

The V call is TRBV9, the J call TRBJ2-1; possibly TRBD1 for D (5 bases). V lost 3 bases and J 8 bases, leaving 12 bases between the germline ends. CDR3 length: 13 amino acids. Germline V gives CDR1 SGDLS, CDR2 YYNGEE. CDR3: CASSGTPRDEQFF. The CDR3 nucleotides read TGTGCCAGCAGCGGGACGCCCAGGGATGAGCAGTTCTTC.

The chain combines TRBV6-5 with TRBJ1-5, with D possibly matching TRBD1 (6 bases). The germline CDR1 and CDR2 sequences are MNHEY and SVGAGI. This CDR3 spans 14 amino acids. The V and J ends lost 2 bases and 2 bases respectively, with 7 bases between them. CDR3 nucleotide sequence: TGTGCCAGCAGTTACGACAGGCGCAATCAGCCCCAGCATTTT. This translates into CASSYDRRNQPQHF.

There are a few counts of this clone. The chain has TRBV2 and TRBJ1-3; D possibly corresponds to TRBD1 (6 bases). Germline V CDR1 and CDR2: SNHLY, FYNNEI. This CDR3 has 14 amino acids. V dropped 5 bases and J dropped 4 bases, with 12 bases sitting between them. DNA for the CDR3: TGTGCCAGCAGTTCACAGGGCCCCGGAAACACCATATATTTT. Protein: CASSSQGPGNTIYF.

This clone was seen a few times. This chain uses TRBV28 with TRBJ2-7; TRBD1 or TRBD2 may be the D gene (5 bases each). The CDR3 sequence is 14 residues long. V was pared by 5 bases and J by 0 bases, with 11 bases between. Looked up from germline, CDR1 is MDHEN and CDR2 is SYDVKM. The CDR3 DNA is TGTGCCAGCAGTACCGGGACGGCCTCCTACGAGCAGTACTTC. Its translation: CASSTGTASYEQYF.

This clone was counted a few times. The chain joins TRBV2 to TRBJ1-2; a weak D match, TRBD1 (5 bases). In germline, CDR1 is SNHLY, CDR2 FYNNEI. The CDR3 sequence is 14 residues long. Trimming removed 3 bases from V and 8 bases from J, with 16 bases in between. The CDR3 loop is CASSDLTLGVGYTF. CDR3 nucleotides: TGTGCCAGCAGTGATCTGACATTAGGGGTAGGCTACACCTTC. The full variable domain, completed using reference TRBV2 and TRBJ1-2, is EPEVTQTPSHQVTQMGQEVILRCVPISNHLYFYWYRQILGQKVEFLVSFYNNEISEKSEIFDDQFSVERPDGSNFTLKIRSTKLEDSAMYFCASSDLTLGVGYTFGSGTRLTVV.

The table lists this clone with a few counts. This chain links TRBV7-9 with TRBJ2-3; 15 nucleotides agree with TRBD2. The CDR3 has 19 amino acids. Germline V gene sequence: CDR1 SEHNR, CDR2 FQNEAQ (reference sequence). With V trimmed by 5 bases and J by 0 bases, 9 bases remained unmatched. CDR3 DNA: TGTGCCAGCAGCCCCGGACTAGCGGGGGGGCATTCGAGCACAGATACGCAGTATTTT. Translating it yields CASSPGLAGGHSSTDTQYF.

The chain links TRBV7-2 to TRBJ2-1; 9 positions match TRBD2. V lost 4 bases to trimming and J lost 6 bases; unmatched junction nucleotides: 10. The germline gives CDR1 SGHTA, CDR2 FQGNSA. The CDR3 has 16 residues. The CDR3 coding sequence is TGTGCCAGCAGCTCTATTCCCGGGACTAGCCTCAATGAGCAGTTCTTC. Its translation is CASSSIPGTSLNEQFF.